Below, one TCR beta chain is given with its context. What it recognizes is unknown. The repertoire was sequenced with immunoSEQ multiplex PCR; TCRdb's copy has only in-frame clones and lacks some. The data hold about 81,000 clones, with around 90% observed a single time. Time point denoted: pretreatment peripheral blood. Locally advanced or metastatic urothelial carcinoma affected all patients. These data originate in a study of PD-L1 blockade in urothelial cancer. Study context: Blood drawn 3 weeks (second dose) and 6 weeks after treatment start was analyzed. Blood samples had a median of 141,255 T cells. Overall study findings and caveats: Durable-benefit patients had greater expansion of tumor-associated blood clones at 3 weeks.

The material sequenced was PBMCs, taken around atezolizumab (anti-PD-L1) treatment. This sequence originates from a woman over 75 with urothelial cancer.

The CDR3 region has the DNA TGTGCCAGCAGACGACAGGGGAGCGAAAAACTGTTTTTT. It translates to CASRRQGSEKLFF. The genes are TRBV28 and TRBJ1-4, with TRBD1 identical over 8 bases. CDR3 length equals 13 residues. Unmatched junction bases numbered 5, after V lost 6 bases and J lost 8 bases. The germline CDR1 and CDR2 sequences are MDHEN and SYDVKM.